These 7 T cell receptor beta chains originate from one sample sequenced in a study of OX40 agonist ivuxolimab in advanced cancers. The method was immunoSEQ multiplex PCR; TCRdb's version includes in-frame clones alone and lacks a portion of them. The repertoire holds 65,000 to 85,000 clones, with over 70% as singletons. Sequencing was performed on CD4+ or CD8+ T cells sorted from blood, taken in a trial of the OX40 agonist ivuxolimab. The receptors stem from an adult with an advanced solid tumor such as melanoma, head and neck, liver or kidney cancer.

A word on this clone: This sample also contains other DNA sequences that code for the same CDR3. This sequence joins TRBV29-1 and TRBJ1-1, with TRBD1 as a possible D gene (5 bases). The germline V and J ends were trimmed by 4 bases and 0 bases, with 15 bases remaining between them. Germline V CDR1 and CDR2: SQVTM, ANQGSEA. This CDR3 comprises 15 residues. The CDR3 bases are TGCAGCGTTGCGCCTGGGTGGGGGATGAACACTGAAGCTTTCTTT. Amino acid sequence: CSVAPGWGMNTEAFF.

The chain couples TRBV18 to TRBJ2-1; TRBD2 matches at 13 bases. Germline assignment: CDR1 KGHSH and CDR2 LQKENI. The length of the CDR3 is 14 residues. J was trimmed by 7 bases and V by 4 bases; bases with no gene match: 1. The CDR3 DNA reads as TGTGCCAGCTCACTGGGACTAGCGGGAAATGAGCAGTTCTTC. This gives the protein CASSLGLAGNEQFF.

The chain couples TRBV19 to TRBJ2-6, with D maybe TRBD1 (5 bases). This CDR3 is 17 amino acids long. Trimming removed 2 bases from V and 4 bases from J, with 15 bases in between. Germline V gene sequence: CDR1 LNHDA, CDR2 SQIVND (reference sequence). CDR3 residues: CASSIPKGRRGANVLTF. CDR3 sequence (DNA): TGTGCCAGTAGTATACCTAAGGGGCGGCGAGGGGCCAACGTCCTGACTTTC. Full variable domain (outside the CDR3, taken from reference TRBV19 and TRBJ2-6): DGGITQSPKYLFRKEGQNVTLSCEQNLNHDAMYWYRQDPGQGLRLIYYSQIVNDFQKGDIAEGYSVSREKKESFPLTVTSAQKNPTAFYLCASSIPKGRRGANVLTFGAGSRLTVL.

The chain employs TRBV5-4 and TRBJ2-1; D might be TRBD2 (7 bases). Germline-derived CDR1 and CDR2 are SGHNT and YYREEE (reference sequence). The CDR3 loop spans 19 amino acids. Trimming left V 0 bases short and J 2 bases short, with 21 bases between. The CDR3 sequence is CASSLGGGLVGLAYNEQFF. In DNA form, the CDR3 reads TGTGCCAGCAGCTTGGGCGGGGGCTTAGTCGGGCTCGCCTACAATGAGCAGTTCTTC.

The chain carries TRBV25-1 and TRBJ2-2; tentatively, D is TRBD1 (6 bases). Germline lookup yields CDR1 MGHDK and CDR2 SYGVNS. The V and J ends lost 4 bases and 0 bases respectively, with 9 bases between them. There are 15 residues in the CDR3. The CDR3 loop is CASSGGGANTGELFF. The CDR3 DNA sequence: TGTGCCAGCAGTGGAGGGGGAGCGAACACCGGGGAGCTGTTTTTT. The full variable domain, completed using reference TRBV25-1 and TRBJ2-2, is EADIYQTPRYLVIGTGKKITLECSQTMGHDKMYWYQQDPGMELHLIHYSYGVNSTEKGDLSSESTVSRIRTEHFPLTLESARPSHTSQYLCASSGGGANTGELFFGEGSRLTVL.

This clone was seen a handful of times. The chain uses TRBV5-1 and TRBJ2-7; TRBD2 might be the D (5 bases). The CDR3 length is 17 residues. Trimming left V 0 bases short and J 1 base short, with 17 bases between. Germline CDR1 reads SGHRS; CDR2 reads YFSETQ. The CDR3 region has the DNA TGCGCCAGCAGCTTGGGGAGTAGGACCACGGGATCCTACGAGCAGTACTTC. Translating gives CASSLGSRTTGSYEQYF.

The CDR3 loop is CASSHRVTGYEQYF. In nucleotides, the CDR3 is TGTGCCAGTAGTCACAGGGTAACGGGTTACGAGCAGTACTTC. The V call is TRBV19, the J call TRBJ2-7, with D perhaps matching TRBD1 (6 bases). Germline values: CDR1 LNHDA, CDR2 SQIVND (reference sequence). The ends were cut back, 5 bases at V and 4 bases at J, with 15 bases in the middle. This CDR3 comprises 14 residues.